The 31 T cell receptor beta chains listed next were all sequenced from one sample in a study of blood T cells in healthy people across ages. Together with a sample-barcoded 5' primer, a J-beta primer mix was included in a second PCR lasting about 7 to 11 cycles. TCRdb analysed the 5' RACE reads with MiXCR anew, one entry per CDR3 protein. The data show fewer than 1,000,000 distinct CDR3 sequences, 40% to 50% seen once. Sequencing was performed on blood. The receptors come from a man in his 60s in good health.

The chain couples TRBV15 to TRBJ1-4, with 7 bases fitting TRBD1. The CDR3 runs to 17 residues. CDR1 and CDR2 (germline): LNHNV, YYDKDF (reference sequence). Germline trimming cut 1 base from V and 0 bases from J; bases unmatched to any gene: 5. The CDR3, as DNA: TGTGCCACCAGCAGAGGACAGGGAGGCCCAACTAATGAAAAACTGTTTTTT. Encoded protein: CATSRGQGGPTNEKLFF.

In this sample, this clonotype turned up a few times. V is TRBV10-1 and J is TRBJ2-7, with D perhaps TRBD1 or TRBD2 (6 bases each). Germline loops: CDR1 WNHNN, CDR2 SYGVQD (reference sequence). V was shortened by 6 bases and J by 4 bases, with 25 bases between the two germline ends. This CDR3 spans 17 amino acids. CDR3 DNA: TGCGCCAGCAGAGGAACCTCTCGGGGGCAGAGACCTTACGAGCAGTACTTC. Residues: CASRGTSRGQRPYEQYF.

This clonotype came up a few times. This chain joins TRBV7-9 and TRBJ2-5; TRBD2 matches 8 bases. Germline V CDR1 and CDR2: SEHNR, FQNEAQ (reference sequence). The ends lost 4 bases at V and 6 bases at J; junction bases unmatched: 13. This CDR3 contains 16 residues. CDR3 coding DNA: TGTGCCAGCAGCTCTAATTCCGGGACTAGTATAAAGACCCAGTACTTC. Amino acid sequence: CASSSNSGTSIKTQYF.

This chain connects TRBV27 to TRBJ2-5; D not resolved. The CDR3 runs to 13 residues. Trimming stripped 2 bases from V and 5 bases from J, with 9 bases between. Germline V gene data show CDR1 as MNHEY and CDR2 as SMNVEV (reference sequence). The CDR3 DNA reads TGTGCCAGCAGTTTAAGGCCATTGGAGACCCAGTACTTC. It translates to CASSLRPLETQYF.

The chain has TRBV2 and TRBJ2-3; tentative D call: TRBD1 (7 bases). V was pared by 7 bases and J by 6 bases, with 20 bases between. CDR3 length: 15 residues. Per the germline V gene, CDR1 is SNHLY and CDR2 is FYNNEI. The CDR3 sequence is CASKIADRLYDTQYF. CDR3 sequence (DNA): TGTGCCAGCAAGATAGCGGACAGGTTATATGATACGCAGTATTTT.

The chain links TRBV7-2 to TRBJ2-5; TRBD2 matches 9 bases. Trimming at V came to 5 bases and at J to 1 base, leaving 11 bases not matched to a gene. This CDR3 spans 17 amino acids. The V gene's germline CDR1 is SGHTA and CDR2 FQGNSA. This CDR3 is CASSLGQAGGPQETQYF. The CDR3 coding sequence is TGTGCCAGCAGCCTTGGACAAGCGGGGGGCCCCCAAGAGACCCAGTACTTC.

This clonotype showed up just a few times. This sequence joins TRBV28 and TRBJ1-2; D uncertain. The V end was cut by 6 bases, the J end by 6 bases, with 23 bases between. CDR1 MDHEN and CDR2 SYDVKM come from the germline V gene. This CDR3 is built from 16 residues. The DNA for the CDR3 is TGTGCCAGCAGCACCTCCGTGGCGGGAGGGATCGATGGCTACACCTTC. Amino acids: CASSTSVAGGIDGYTF.

Only a few counts were recorded for this clonotype. J is TRBJ2-7 and V is TRBV5-1, with D perhaps TRBD2 (5 bases). This CDR3 is 13 amino acids long. Germline V gene data show CDR1 as SGHRS and CDR2 as YFSETQ. Trimming cost V 2 bases and J 6 bases, with 12 bases left between them. Written as DNA, the CDR3 is TGCGCCAGCAGCTTTATTGTGGGGAGCGAGCAGTACTTC. This sequence encodes CASSFIVGSEQYF.

The chain is built from TRBV5-5 and TRBJ2-1; D is uncertain. There are 14 residues in the CDR3. The V end lost 0 bases, the J end lost 7 bases, and 11 bases lay between the germline ends. Germline V lookup: CDR1 SGHKS, CDR2 YYEKEE (reference sequence). The chain's CDR3 is CASSLETLWNEQFF. CDR3 sequence (DNA): TGTGCCAGCAGCTTGGAAACGCTATGGAATGAGCAGTTCTTC.

V gene TRBV29-1 combines with J gene TRBJ2-3; tentative D call: TRBD2 (6 bases). Trimming shortened V by 5 bases and J by 4 bases, and 16 bases separated the two germline ends. There are 14 residues in the CDR3. Per germline, CDR1 SQVTM and CDR2 ANQGSEA. The CDR3 region has the DNA TGCAGCGTTAGCCGGGACTTAGTGTCAGATACGCAGTATTTT. This sequence encodes CSVSRDLVSDTQYF.

V and J are TRBV6-2 or TRBV6-3 and TRBJ2-3, with D unresolved. Per the germline V gene, CDR1 is MNHEY and CDR2 is SVGEGT. The CDR3 is made up of 12 amino acids. The V end lost 6 bases, the J end lost 7 bases, and 11 bases lay between the germline ends. CDR3: CASSPISNTQYF. CDR3 DNA: TGTGCCAGCAGCCCTATTTCGAATACGCAGTATTTT.

This clonotype was seen a few times. This chain joins TRBV6-5 and TRBJ2-5; TRBD1 might be the D (5 bases). V was cut by 0 bases and J by 3 bases, with 8 bases left in between. The CDR3 spans 14 residues. Germline V CDR1 and CDR2: MNHEY, SVGAGI. The CDR3 region is CASSYSTREETQYF. The CDR3 DNA reads TGTGCCAGCAGTTACTCGACCAGGGAAGAGACCCAGTACTTC.

This clonotype was found a few times. This chain connects TRBV29-1 to TRBJ2-7; 8 bases are a match to TRBD1. The germline CDR1 and CDR2 sequences are SQVTM and ANQGSEA. V was clipped by 1 base and J by 6 bases; unmatched bases: 5. The CDR3 has 13 amino acids. The DNA for the CDR3 is TGCAGCGTTGAAGGGGACAGGAGCTCCGAGCAGTACTTC. Translated, it gives CSVEGDRSSEQYF.

The chain couples TRBV20-1 to TRBJ2-3; TRBD2 is a possible D gene (5 bases). Trimming stripped 3 bases from V and 2 bases from J, with 15 bases between. CDR3 length equals 15 residues. The V gene's germline CDR1 is DFQATT and CDR2 SNEGSKA (reference sequence). This CDR3 is CSASGSSGNTDTQYF. For the CDR3, the DNA is TGCAGTGCTAGCGGTTCGAGCGGAAACACAGATACGCAGTATTTT.

CDR3 region: CAISAVQGATNEKLFF. The CDR3, as DNA: TGTGCCATCAGCGCGGTACAGGGGGCCACTAATGAAAAACTGTTTTTT. The genes are TRBV10-3 and TRBJ1-4; 9 bases are a match to TRBD1. Germline lookup yields CDR1 ENHRY and CDR2 SYGVKD. Trimming at V came to 6 bases and at J to 2 bases, leaving 7 bases not matched to a gene. The CDR3 runs 16 residues.

CDR3 bases: TGTGCCAGCAGCTCAAACGGGGTCCGCACAGATACGCAGTATTTT. Translating it yields CASSSNGVRTDTQYF. The V call is TRBV7-8, the J call TRBJ2-3, with D possibly TRBD2 on 5 matching bases. CDR1 is SGHVS, CDR2 FQNEAQ, per germline. This CDR3 has 15 amino acids. Trimming pared 4 bases from V and 1 base from J, leaving 12 bases between.

CDR3 in amino acids: CASSSHRAEPQHF. In nucleotides, the CDR3 is TGTGCCAGCAGCAGCCACAGGGCCGAGCCCCAGCATTTT. The chain joins TRBV7-2 to TRBJ1-5; D might be TRBD1 (6 bases). The germline V and J ends were trimmed by 5 bases and 8 bases, with 13 bases remaining between them. Germline V gene sequence: CDR1 SGHTA, CDR2 FQGNSA. The CDR3 is 13 amino acids.

There are many counts of this clonotype. The V and J genes are TRBV29-1 and TRBJ2-5; a weak D match, TRBD2 (5 bases). Germline V gives CDR1 SQVTM, CDR2 ANQGSEA. The CDR3 consists of 13 residues. Trimming removed 4 bases at V and 5 bases at J, with 14 bases between. CDR3 in DNA: TGCAGCGTTGCGAACTACAGAGGGGAGACCCAGTACTTC. This translates into CSVANYRGETQYF.

The chain is built from TRBV20-1 and TRBJ1-1; a weak D match, TRBD1 (5 bases). Germline-derived CDR1 and CDR2 are DFQATT and SNEGSKA (reference sequence). The CDR3 has 15 residues. Trimming took off 0 bases at V and 4 bases at J, with 15 bases between the two ends. CDR3 nucleotide sequence: TGCAGTGCTAGAGAGGGGGGTCGCGTGGGCACTGAAGCTTTCTTT. Translation gives CSAREGGRVGTEAFF.

The CDR3 DNA follows: TGTGCCAGCAGCTTGAGACAGACAAGCAATCAGCCCCAGCATTTT. This sequence encodes CASSLRQTSNQPQHF. The V gene is TRBV7-9, the J gene TRBJ1-5, with TRBD1 as a possible D gene (5 bases). The CDR3 is made up of 15 amino acids. The V and J ends lost 3 bases and 1 base respectively, with 10 bases between them. Germline V gene lookup returns CDR1 SEHNR and CDR2 FQNEAQ (reference sequence).

This clonotype was observed a handful of times. The chain carries TRBV7-2 and TRBJ2-7; D possibly corresponds to TRBD1 (6 bases). Trimming stripped 6 bases from V and 3 bases from J, with 15 bases between. Per the germline V gene, CDR1 is SGHTA and CDR2 is FQGNSA. The CDR3 spans 14 residues. CDR3 sequence reads: CASSSNRAGYEQYF. CDR3 sequence (DNA): TGTGCCAGCAGTTCAAACAGGGCGGGCTACGAGCAGTACTTC.

This clonotype has more than one count but fewer than ten. The chain uses TRBV5-1 and TRBJ1-2, with D unclear. The germline V gene has CDR1 SGHRS and CDR2 YFSETQ. CDR3 size: 14 residues. Deletions cut 5 bases from V and 0 bases from J, with 11 bases between. The CDR3 loop reads CASRLWTANYGYTF. For the CDR3, the DNA is TGCGCCAGCAGACTCTGGACGGCTAACTATGGCTACACCTTC.

The chain is built from TRBV20-1 and TRBJ2-7; D remains ambiguous. The germline V gene encodes CDR1 DFQATT and CDR2 SNEGSKA (reference sequence). Trimming took off 0 bases at V and 2 bases at J, with 8 bases between the two ends. This CDR3 spans 13 amino acids. The CDR3 spells CSARDSLAYEQYF. CDR3 sequence (DNA): TGCAGTGCTAGAGATTCCCTCGCCTACGAGCAGTACTTC.

V is TRBV3-1 and J is TRBJ1-2, with D perhaps matching TRBD1 (6 bases). Trimming left V 3 bases short and J 3 bases short, with 11 bases between. Germline V gene data show CDR1 as LGHDT and CDR2 as YNNKEL (reference sequence). The length of the CDR3 is 14 residues. The CDR3 DNA reads TGTGCCAGCAGCCAGTCACAGGGCCACTATGGCTACACCTTC. It encodes CASSQSQGHYGYTF.

This chain joins TRBV20-1 and TRBJ2-7, with no clear D. Looked up from germline, CDR1 is DFQATT and CDR2 is SNEGSKA (reference sequence). V lost 3 bases and J lost 4, with 7 bases in between. This CDR3 has 11 residues. CDR3 protein: CSASDRYEQYF. CDR3 sequence (DNA): TGCAGTGCTAGTGATAGGTACGAGCAGTACTTC.

The chain employs TRBV10-3 and TRBJ1-5, with D uncertain. Germline CDR1 ENHRY, CDR2 SYGVKD. CDR3 length: 15 amino acids. V shed 0 bases and J shed 7 bases, with 13 bases lying between them. CDR3 bases: TGTGCCATCAGTGAGTCGAATAGGGTGCGGCAGCCCCAGCATTTT. Translated, it gives CAISESNRVRQPQHF.

The chain employs TRBV20-1 and TRBJ2-5; TRBD2 is a possible D gene (6 bases). There are 13 residues in the CDR3. Looked up from germline, CDR1 is DFQATT and CDR2 is SNEGSKA (reference sequence). V was pared by 3 bases and J by 6 bases, with 14 bases between. CDR3 coding DNA: TGCAGTGCTAGCTTAGACAGCGGGCAGACCCAGTACTTC. Its protein product is CSASLDSGQTQYF.

Of note for this clonotype: A single base separates this from a much larger clone, so it may be a read error. The rearrangement uses TRBV12-3 or TRBV12-4 and TRBJ2-7; either TRBD1 or TRBD2 may supply D (6 bases each). TRBJ2-5 matches the DNA end more closely, so the J call is doubtful. This CDR3 is built from 14 residues. CDR3 residues: CASSLSGAQGTQYF. The CDR3 DNA sequence: TGTGCCAGCAGTTTATCGGGGGCTCAAGGGACCCAGTACTTC.

This clonotype was detected only a few times. The chain couples TRBV12-3 or TRBV12-4 to TRBJ2-5; D assignment may be TRBD1 or TRBD2 (6 bases each). Trimming removed 7 bases from V and 7 bases from J, with 19 bases in between. This CDR3 comprises 14 residues. CDR3 nucleotides: TGTGCCAGCACAATAACAGGGCTGGGAGGGACCCAGTACTTC. Its translation is CASTITGLGGTQYF.

With regard to this clonotype: A much larger clone lies one base from this, so it may be a read error. This chain uses TRBV6-2 or TRBV6-3 with TRBJ2-6; D ambiguous. Per the germline V gene, CDR1 is MNHEY and CDR2 is SVGEGT. The CDR3 length is 15 residues. V shed 4 bases and J shed 2 bases, with 9 bases lying between them. CDR3 region: CASSLGRTGANVLTF. CDR3 DNA sequence: TGTGCCAGCAGTTTAGGGCGGACTGGGGCCAACGTCCTGACTTTC.

The rearrangement links TRBV7-2 to TRBJ2-7; D not certain. This CDR3 comprises 15 residues. Germline assignment: CDR1 SGHTA and CDR2 FQGNSA. The V end was cut by 5 bases, the J end by 0 bases, with 14 bases between. CDR3 amino acids: CASSEDGLSSYEQYF. Here the CDR3 DNA reads TGTGCCAGCAGCGAAGACGGGTTGAGCTCCTACGAGCAGTACTTC.